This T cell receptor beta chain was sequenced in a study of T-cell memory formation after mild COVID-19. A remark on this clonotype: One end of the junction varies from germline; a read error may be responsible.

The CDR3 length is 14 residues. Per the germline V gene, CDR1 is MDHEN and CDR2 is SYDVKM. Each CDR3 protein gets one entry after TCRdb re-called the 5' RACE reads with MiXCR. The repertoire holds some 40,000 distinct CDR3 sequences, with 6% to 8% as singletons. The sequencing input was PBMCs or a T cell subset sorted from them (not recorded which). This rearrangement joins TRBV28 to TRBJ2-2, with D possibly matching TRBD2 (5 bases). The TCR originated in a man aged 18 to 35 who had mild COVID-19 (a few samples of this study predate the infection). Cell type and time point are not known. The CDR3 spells CASTPIGNAGELFF. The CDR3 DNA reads TGTGCCAGCACCCCGATCGGGAACGCCGGGGAGCTGTTTTTT.